This T cell receptor (beta chain) was identified during a study of T cell responses to AZD1222 COVID-19 vaccine. Some clones are missing from TCRdb's copy, which holds only in-frame ones; the method was immunoSEQ multiplex PCR. The data contain more than 95,000 clones, approximately 90% of them seen just once; the ten biggest clones take up about 4%. Study-level results: After two AZD1222 doses, spike-specific TCR breadth and depth rose versus day 0.

There are 15 residues in the CDR3. Whether given at about 4 or about 12 weeks, second doses were pooled. Remarks on this clone: Its antigen is still unknown.

The starting material was peripheral blood, obtained 28 days after the second AZD1222 dose. This sequence originates from an adult who received the AZD1222 COVID-19 vaccine. The chain employs TRBV21-1 and TRBJ1-2; the table's D call, TRBD1, was not checked against the DNA. TRBV21-1 is tagged as a pseudogene. The CDR3 DNA reads TGTGCCAGCAGCACTACAAAGTACAGGGCCTATGGCTACACCTTC. It yields the protein CASSTTKYRAYGYTF.